This T cell receptor (beta chain) comes out of a study of blood T cell repertoires in COVID-19. About the study: The United States, Italy and Spain were the sources of the acute and convalescent COVID-19 samples. T cells, B-cell-depleted T cells, or PBMCs supplied cDNA or gDNA.

Per the original data handling: Reference gene primer amplification gave nucleated cell count estimates. Data came from immunoSEQ multiplex PCR; TCRdb stores just in-frame clones and leaves some out. Clone size and the V and J calls come from that table; the DNA yielded D and trimming. This table holds 35,000 to 45,000 clones, around four fifths found once. Looked up from germline, CDR1 is SGHNT and CDR2 is YYREEE (reference sequence). The CDR3 sequence is 16 residues long. Deletions cut 2 bases from V and 0 bases from J, with 11 bases between. The sequencing input was peripheral blood. This chain links TRBV5-4 with TRBJ2-2; perhaps TRBD1 as D (6 bases). This sequence originates from a human donor in a cohort sampled during active COVID-19. CDR3: CASSFGQFANTGELFF. As DNA, the CDR3 is TGTGCCAGCAGCTTCGGACAGTTCGCGAACACCGGGGAGCTGTTTTTT.